This TCR beta chain came from a study of shared clonotypes between healthy human individuals. Overall study context: Ranging from 18 to 49 in age, donors were a couple of women and three men.

The CDR3 extends over 16 amino acids. Germline CDR1 is SGHAT and CDR2 is FQNNGV. Study-level results: Among several donors, approximately 5% of naive CD4 clonotypes were found in common.

CD4+ cells were split into CD45RA+ naive and CD45RA-negative memory subsets. Note on this clone: Antigen unknown.

Deep-level settings were used for running the assay. Here immunoSEQ multiplex PCR was the method, and the copy in TCRdb shows in-frame clones only, minus some. The sample shows roughly 2 million clones, roughly 94% of them seen only once. The chain joins TRBV11-2 to TRBJ2-5, with D perhaps matching TRBD1 or TRBD2 (5 bases each). The DNA end is more similar to TRBJ2-7, so the J call may be wrong. The sequenced material came from naive CD4+ T cells sorted from blood. Subset denoted: CD45RA+ positively selected. This clonotype originated in a man aged 18 to 35 in good health. For the CDR3, the DNA is TGTGCCAGCAGCTTAGATAGGGGACGGGCTGCGGTCGAGCAGTACTTC. This codes for CASSLDRGRAAVEQYF.